This TCR beta chain came from a study of Graves' ophthalmopathy and Graves' hyperthyroidism. This clonotype was counted ten times or more. The ends lost 3 bases at V and 10 bases at J; junction bases unmatched: 4. Germline V CDR1 and CDR2: LNHDA, SQIVND (reference sequence). CDR3 length: 14 residues. Using RNA transcripts, the TCR beta CDR3 regions were amplified. A first-round RT-PCR used HTBI primers, followed by a second-round multiplex PCR. TCRdb itself ran the multiplex PCR reads through MiXCR, one entry per CDR3 protein. This table holds more than 550,000 distinct CDR3 sequences, over 40% found once.

The V call is TRBV19, the J call TRBJ1-6; 9 nucleotides align to TRBD1. This receptor was identified in an adult man with Graves' ophthalmopathy. Sequences were obtained from peripheral blood. CDR3 protein: CASSMGQGGSPLHF. CDR3 bases: TGTGCCAGTAGTATGGGACAGGGAGGCTCACCCCTCCACTTT.